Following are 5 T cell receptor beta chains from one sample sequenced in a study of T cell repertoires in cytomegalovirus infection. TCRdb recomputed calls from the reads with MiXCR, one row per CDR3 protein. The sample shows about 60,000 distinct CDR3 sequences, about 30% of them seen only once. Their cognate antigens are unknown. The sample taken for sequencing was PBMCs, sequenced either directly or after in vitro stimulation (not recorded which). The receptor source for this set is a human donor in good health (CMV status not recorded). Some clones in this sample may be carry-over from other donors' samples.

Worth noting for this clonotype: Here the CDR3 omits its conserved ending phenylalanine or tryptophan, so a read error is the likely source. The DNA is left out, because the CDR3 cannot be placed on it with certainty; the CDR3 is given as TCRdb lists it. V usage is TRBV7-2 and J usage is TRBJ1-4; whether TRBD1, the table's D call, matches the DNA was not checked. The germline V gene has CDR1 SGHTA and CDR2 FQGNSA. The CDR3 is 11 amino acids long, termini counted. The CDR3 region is CASSSQDRSAK.

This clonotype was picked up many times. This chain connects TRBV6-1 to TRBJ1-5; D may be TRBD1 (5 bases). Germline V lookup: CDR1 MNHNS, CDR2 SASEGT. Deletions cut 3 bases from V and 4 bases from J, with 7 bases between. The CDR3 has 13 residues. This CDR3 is CASSDKGNQPQHF. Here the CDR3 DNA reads TGTGCCAGCAGTGATAAGGGGAATCAGCCCCAGCATTTT.

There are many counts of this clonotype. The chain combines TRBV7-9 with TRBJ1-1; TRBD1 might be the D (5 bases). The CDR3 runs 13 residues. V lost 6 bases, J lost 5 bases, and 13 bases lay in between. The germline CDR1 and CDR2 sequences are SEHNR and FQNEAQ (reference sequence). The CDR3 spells CASSLFGGTEAFF. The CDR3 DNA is TGTGCCAGCAGTTTATTTGGGGGGACTGAAGCTTTCTTT.

The CDR3 is CASSLEKQPQHF. CDR3 in DNA: TGTGCCAGCAGCTTAGAGAAACAGCCCCAGCATTTT. V is TRBV7-2 and J is TRBJ1-5; D is unclear. Germline V CDR1 and CDR2: SGHTA, FQGNSA. V was shortened by 1 base and J by 7 bases, with 5 bases between the two germline ends. This CDR3 contains 12 residues.

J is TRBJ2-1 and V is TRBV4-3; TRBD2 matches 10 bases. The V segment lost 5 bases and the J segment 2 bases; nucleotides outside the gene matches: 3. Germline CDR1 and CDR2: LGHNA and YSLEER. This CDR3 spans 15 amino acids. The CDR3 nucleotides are TGCGCCAGCAGCATAGCGGGAGGAACCTACAATGAGCAGTTCTTC. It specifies CASSIAGGTYNEQFF.